These 19 T cell receptor beta chains were sequenced from one sample in a study of blood T cell repertoires in COVID-19. Here immunoSEQ multiplex PCR was the method, and the copy in TCRdb shows in-frame clones only, minus some. The sample holds some 290,000 clones, roughly 90% seen once. Sequencing input: peripheral blood. The source of these receptors is a young woman with COVID-19, enrolled during active disease.

The chain combines TRBV12-3 or TRBV12-4 with TRBJ1-1, with D hard to call. The V end was cut by 7 bases, the J end by 5 bases, with 14 bases between. The CDR3 length is 13 residues. In nucleotides, the CDR3 is TGTGCCAGCACCGACGGGGTTTGGACTGAAGCTTTCTTT. Protein: CASTDGVWTEAFF.

CDR3 in amino acids: CASSDRDRAHEQYF. The CDR3 coding sequence is TGTGCCAGCAGCGACCGGGACAGGGCCCACGAGCAGTACTTC. V gene TRBV9 combines with J gene TRBJ2-7, with 9 bases aligning to TRBD1. The V segment lost 3 bases and the J segment 5 bases; nucleotides outside the gene matches: 6. Germline lookup yields CDR1 SGDLS and CDR2 YYNGEE. The CDR3 contains 14 residues.

The chain has TRBV19 and TRBJ2-5; 8 positions match TRBD1. The CDR3 extends over 15 amino acids. The ends lost 6 bases at V and 2 bases at J; junction bases unmatched: 8. Germline V gives CDR1 LNHDA, CDR2 SQIVND (reference sequence). CDR3 nucleotides: TGTGCCAGTAGCCGGGGACAGGACTTGCAAGAGACCCAGTACTTC. Its protein is CASSRGQDLQETQYF.

The J gene is TRBJ1-4, the V gene TRBV11-2, with D unresolved. The CDR3 runs to 16 residues. The ends were cut back, 5 bases at V and 0 bases at J, with 13 bases in the middle. Germline CDR1 reads SGHAT; CDR2 reads FQNNGV. CDR3 nucleotides: TGTGCCAGCAGCAGGGCCCCGAGGGCAACTAATGAAAAACTGTTTTTT. It encodes CASSRAPRATNEKLFF.

The chain joins TRBV7-8 to TRBJ1-4; 7 nucleotides agree with TRBD1. The germline V gene has CDR1 SGHVS and CDR2 FQNEAQ. The CDR3 is 16 amino acids. V shed 0 bases and J 4 bases; nucleotides not matched to a gene: 5. Here the CDR3 DNA reads TGTGCCAGCAGCTTAGCGGCTGGGACAGTTAATGAAAAACTGTTTTTT. Translating gives CASSLAAGTVNEKLFF.

V is TRBV21-1 and J is TRBJ2-2; the D call in the table, TRBD2, was not verified against the DNA. TRBV21-1 is listed as a pseudogene. This CDR3 is built from 17 residues. CDR3 nucleotides: TGTGCCAGCAGCAAAGCCATACTAGCGGGACTGACCGGGGAGCTGTTTTTT. This sequence encodes CASSKAILAGLTGELFF.

The rearrangement joins TRBV30 to TRBJ1-4; 8 bases are shared with TRBD1. Germline CDR1 is GTSNPN and CDR2 is SVGIG (reference sequence). CDR3 length equals 15 residues. V lost 0 bases and J lost 5; bases outside the gene matches: 5. The CDR3 reads CAWSVRQGPNEKLFF. The CDR3, as DNA: TGTGCCTGGAGTGTCCGACAGGGGCCGAATGAAAAACTGTTTTTT.

The J gene is TRBJ2-1, the V gene TRBV19; 10 bases line up with TRBD2. The CDR3 consists of 14 residues. J was trimmed by 6 bases and V by 6 bases; bases with no gene match: 5. The V gene's germline CDR1 is LNHDA and CDR2 SQIVND (reference sequence). For the CDR3, the DNA is TGTGCCAGTAGCTATAGCGGGAGGACCAATGAGCAGTTCTTC. Residues: CASSYSGRTNEQFF.

This clone was seen only a few times. The chain links TRBV28 to TRBJ1-3, with D unclear. Germline CDR1 is MDHEN and CDR2 is SYDVKM. V dropped 2 bases and J dropped 0 bases, with 8 bases sitting between them. The CDR3 covers 15 residues. CDR3 sequence reads: CASSLPGSSGNTIYF. DNA for the CDR3: TGTGCCAGCAGTTTACCGGGAAGCTCTGGAAACACCATATATTTT.

This chain connects TRBV28 to TRBJ1-5; 7 bases match TRBD1. In germline, CDR1 is MDHEN, CDR2 SYDVKM. This CDR3 contains 15 residues. The V gene end was trimmed by 5 bases and the J gene end by 2 bases; junction bases not matched to a gene: 6. CDR3 residues: CASSTGAWGNQPQHF. Written as DNA, the CDR3 is TGTGCCAGCAGTACAGGGGCTTGGGGCAATCAGCCCCAGCATTTT.

The V gene is TRBV6-6, the J gene TRBJ1-6; 8 nucleotides line up with TRBD1. Per the germline V gene, CDR1 is MNHNY and CDR2 is SVGAGI (reference sequence). This CDR3 spans 17 amino acids. Losses at the gene ends were 6 bases for V and 6 bases for J; bases not matched to a gene: 13. The CDR3 is CASSRPVDRGANSPLHF. In nucleotides, the CDR3 is TGTGCCAGCAGCCGACCCGTCGACAGGGGAGCTAATTCACCCCTCCACTTT.

The chain combines TRBV9 with TRBJ2-3; 7 bases agree with TRBD2. J was trimmed by 3 bases and V by 2 bases; bases with no gene match: 3. The CDR3 sequence is 14 residues long. Germline lookup yields CDR1 SGDLS and CDR2 YYNGEE. CDR3 protein: CASSVLGGTDTQYF. DNA for the CDR3: TGTGCCAGCAGCGTCCTGGGGGGGACAGATACGCAGTATTTT. Full variable domain (missing parts from reference TRBV9 and TRBJ2-3): DSGVTQTPKHLITATGQRVTLRCSPRSGDLSVYWYQQSLDQGLQFLIQYYNGEERAKGNILERFSAQQFPDLHSELNLSSLELGDSALYFCASSVLGGTDTQYFGPGTRLTVL.

This sequence joins TRBV30 and TRBJ2-1; 9 bases fit TRBD2. The V segment lost 5 bases and the J segment 2 bases; nucleotides outside the gene matches: 1. This CDR3 comprises 13 residues. From germline, CDR1 is GTSNPN and CDR2 SVGIG (reference sequence). This CDR3 is CAWASGAYNEQFF. DNA for the CDR3: TGTGCCTGGGCTAGCGGGGCCTACAATGAGCAGTTCTTC.

This chain connects TRBV10-3 to TRBJ2-1; 8 nucleotides match TRBD2. The CDR3 totals 14 residues. J gave up 7 bases and V 5 bases, and 7 bases lay outside the gene matches. Looked up from germline, CDR1 is ENHRY and CDR2 is SYGVKD. The DNA of the CDR3 is TGTGCCATCAGTACTAGCGGATGGGGAAATGAGCAGTTCTTC. This codes for CAISTSGWGNEQFF.

This chain uses TRBV18 with TRBJ2-2; 8 positions agree with TRBD2. This CDR3 spans 15 amino acids. Germline-derived CDR1 and CDR2 are KGHSH and LQKENI. V was pared by 3 bases and J by 3 bases, with 3 bases of the junction left unmatched. The CDR3 sequence: CASSPTSGDTGELFF. The CDR3 DNA follows: TGTGCCAGCTCACCCACTAGCGGAGACACCGGGGAGCTGTTTTTT.

As DNA, the CDR3 is TGTGCCAGCAGCTCTATTCGCGGCCATGAGCAGTTCTTC. This gives the protein CASSSIRGHEQFF. This chain connects TRBV7-2 to TRBJ2-1; D uncertain. CDR3 length equals 13 residues. The germline V gene encodes CDR1 SGHTA and CDR2 FQGNSA. Trimming took off 4 bases at V and 8 bases at J, with 12 bases between the two ends.

This clone was seen a single time. The chain couples TRBV4-1 to TRBJ2-7, with 16 bases aligning to TRBD2. Per germline, CDR1 MGHRA and CDR2 YSYEKL. The CDR3 loop spans 19 amino acids. The trim removed 1 base at V and 4 bases at J, leaving 10 bases unmatched. The CDR3 DNA sequence: TGCGCCAGCAGCCAAGCTCTATTTGGGACTAGCGGGAGGGCATACGAGCAGTACTTC. Encoded protein: CASSQALFGTSGRAYEQYF.

The DNA for the CDR3 is TGTGCCAGCAGCACCGGGAGCTCCTATAATTCACCCCTCCACTTT. It specifies CASSTGSSYNSPLHF. The chain employs TRBV5-4 and TRBJ1-6, with D unclear. Per germline, CDR1 SGHNT and CDR2 YYREEE (reference sequence). There are 15 residues in the CDR3. Between the trimmed V and J ends, which lost 4 bases and 0 bases, there was a span of 8 bases.

This chain joins TRBV5-1 and TRBJ1-1, with D possibly TRBD1 on 5 matching bases. From germline, CDR1 is SGHRS and CDR2 YFSETQ. Deletions cut 2 bases from V and 4 bases from J, with 15 bases between. This CDR3 region has 15 residues. The CDR3 DNA follows: TGCGCCAGCAGCTTATCACTGCCGGGGGGCACTGAAGCTTTCTTT. Translating gives CASSLSLPGGTEAFF.